This is a list of T cell receptor beta chains from one sample in a study of control samples from healthy donors and cancer patients. Generated by immunoSEQ multiplex PCR, the TCRdb table keeps only in-frame clones and is missing some. Here the sample spans some 87,000 clones, 91% being singletons. The specimen was blood. Receptors originate from a man aged 25-45 years in good health. The CDR3 runs from the conserved cysteine through the conserved F or W. Fields, in order: clone size, J gene, V gene, CDR3 length, CDR3 protein. Clone sizes are given selectively: once, few, many, or a class where the clone is expanded.

size: NA
J: TRBJ2-3
V: TRBV5-1
length: 14
CDR3: CASSFSGTTDTQYF

size: NA
J: TRBJ2-1
V: TRBV28
length: 17
CDR3: CASKELGGQGVYNEQFF

size: few
J: TRBJ2-7
V: TRBV5-1
length: 15
CDR3: CASSYTGTGVHEQYF

size: NA
J: TRBJ2-1
V: TRBV29-1
length: 13
CDR3: CSVPGLVPDEQFF

size: NA
J: TRBJ1-1
V: TRBV5-1
length: 14
CDR3: CASSLAQSNTEAFF

size: few
J: TRBJ1-5
V: TRBV19
length: 15
CDR3: CASSISTGSNQPQHF

size: NA
J: TRBJ2-3
V: TRBV6-5
length: 16
CDR3: CASSYGTRRSTDTQYF

size: NA
J: TRBJ2-6
V: TRBV6-2/TRBV6-3
length: 17
CDR3: CASSLGQFVSGANVLTF

size: NA
J: TRBJ1-1
V: TRBV27
length: 15
CDR3: CASSSRSRMNTEAFF

size: NA
J: TRBJ1-1
V: TRBV5-1
length: 14
CDR3: CASSLDGMNTEAFF

size: once
J: TRBJ2-1
V: TRBV5-1
length: 14
CDR3: CASSLAASWNEQFF

size: NA
J: TRBJ2-3
V: TRBV5-6
length: 17
CDR3: CASKGKLAGVSSNTQYF

size: NA
J: TRBJ2-2
V: TRBV7-9
length: 14
CDR3: CASSSPRAGGELFF

size: NA
J: TRBJ2-7
V: TRBV28
length: 13
CDR3: CASSFSSKNEQYF

size: NA
J: TRBJ2-7
V: TRBV28
length: 13
CDR3: CASRSGTLYEQYF

size: many
J: TRBJ1-6
V: TRBV7-2
length: 14
CDR3: CASSLALGGSPLHF